This record concerns one T cell receptor (beta chain) sequence. The CDR3 loop spans 15 amino acids. Trimming pared 1 base from V and 4 bases from J, leaving 13 bases between. Germline CDR1 and CDR2: LGHNA and YSLEER. In the authors' workflow: Reference gene primer amplification gave nucleated cell count estimates. TCRdb's table, derived via immunoSEQ multiplex PCR, lists solely in-frame clones and lacks some. V, J and clone size were drawn from that table, and D and trimming were deduced from the DNA. Of 300,000 or so clones in the sample, roughly 86% were seen once. The data are from a study of blood T cell repertoires in COVID-19. Across the whole study: Samples of COVID-19 (acute and convalescent) were obtained from the United States, Italy and Spain. T cells, B-cell-depleted T cells, or PBMCs supplied cDNA or gDNA.

V usage is TRBV4-3 and J usage is TRBJ1-2; weak D call: TRBD1 (5 bases). Source material: peripheral blood. The TCR originated in a woman aged 50 to 60 who had recovered from COVID-19. CDR3 DNA: TGCGCCAGCAGCCAAGGAGCGTGGGGCCCCTATGGCTACACCTTC. This codes for CASSQGAWGPYGYTF.